These 31 T cell receptor beta chains originate from one sample sequenced in a study of a mutant IDH1 vaccine in newly diagnosed glioma. No antigen is known for these receptors. Repertoires were generated with immunoSEQ multiplex PCR, while TCRdb's copy carries only in-frame clones and drops some. The sample shows 25,000 to 30,000 clones, around 92% of them seen only once. This sample's time point: week 5, during vaccination. In the vaccine, a single dose held 300 ug of the mutant IDH1 20-mer peptide, along with topical imiquimod. The source material was PBMCs, sampled from a glioma patient whose treatment included an IDH1 peptide vaccine. Receptors were obtained from a man aged 18-30 years with glioma.

A few counts support this clone. The chain is built from TRBV10-3 and TRBJ2-5; D is perhaps TRBD2 (6 bases). The CDR3 spans 11 residues. The V end was cut by 7 bases, the J end by 5 bases, with 8 bases between. Germline CDR1 reads ENHRY; CDR2 reads SYGVKD. Here the CDR3 reads CAIMAGETQYF. The CDR3 nucleotides are TGTGCCATCATGGCGGGGGAGACCCAGTACTTC.

The chain joins TRBV10-2 to TRBJ1-6; tentatively, D is TRBD1 (5 bases). V shed 2 bases and J shed 10 bases, with 9 bases lying between them. The CDR3 consists of 13 residues. The V gene's germline CDR1 is WSHSY and CDR2 SAAADI. Written as DNA, the CDR3 is TGCGCCAGCAGTGAGCAGGGTGGGTCACCCCTCCACTTT. Translating it yields CASSEQGGSPLHF.

The gene calls are TRBV5-1 and TRBJ2-3; 10 nucleotides match TRBD2. Germline CDR1 and CDR2: SGHRS and YFSETQ. The CDR3 covers 17 residues. The V segment lost 6 bases and the J segment 3 bases; nucleotides outside the gene matches: 13. CDR3 sequence reads: CASNPLSGGVRTDTQYF. For the CDR3, the DNA is TGCGCCAGCAACCCCCTGAGCGGGGGGGTTAGGACAGATACGCAGTATTTT.

The rearrangement joins TRBV19 to TRBJ2-7, with 7 bases lining up with TRBD2. Germline CDR1 LNHDA, CDR2 SQIVND (reference sequence). V dropped 5 bases and J dropped 5; count of bases not matched to a gene: 6. The CDR3 has 13 residues. DNA for the CDR3: TGTGCCAGTAGTCGGGGGAGGGGCGACGAGCAGTACTTC. As protein: CASSRGRGDEQYF.

This clone was recorded a few times. The CDR3 is CASSNWSWTEAFF. The DNA of the CDR3 is TGTGCCAGCAGCAATTGGAGTTGGACTGAAGCTTTCTTT. V and J are TRBV14 and TRBJ1-1; no firm D call. The CDR3 sequence is 13 residues long. The ends were cut back, 5 bases at V and 5 bases at J, with 12 bases in the middle. Per germline, CDR1 SGHDN and CDR2 FVKESK.

The genes are TRBV5-1 and TRBJ2-3, with 7 bases matching TRBD1. The CDR3 loop spans 15 amino acids. CDR1 SGHRS and CDR2 YFSETQ come from the germline V gene. V trimming: 2 bases; J trimming: 4 bases; junction bases outside the gene matches: 7. The CDR3 DNA reads TGCGCCAGCAGCTTACAGGGGAATAATGCAGATACGCAGTATTTT. It specifies CASSLQGNNADTQYF.

The gene calls are TRBV6-4 and TRBJ1-1; D is undetermined. V was trimmed by 6 bases and J by 4 bases, leaving 15 bases between them. The CDR3 is 14 amino acids. Germline assignment: CDR1 MRHNA and CDR2 SNTAGT. This CDR3 reads CASRDTDRSTEAFF. CDR3 bases: TGTGCCAGCAGAGACACGGACCGTTCCACTGAAGCTTTCTTT.

V gene TRBV19 combines with J gene TRBJ1-1; TRBD1 matches at 8 bases. V was clipped by 5 bases and J by 6 bases; unmatched bases: 14. This CDR3 has 16 amino acids. Germline CDR1 and CDR2: LNHDA and SQIVND (reference sequence). The chain's CDR3 is CASSDRQGRRAAEAFF. The CDR3 DNA follows: TGTGCCAGTAGTGACCGACAGGGGAGGCGGGCGGCTGAAGCTTTCTTT.

The rearrangement joins TRBV4-1 to TRBJ2-7; 12 bases map to TRBD2. CDR3 length: 14 residues. The ends lost 5 bases at V and 4 bases at J; junction bases unmatched: 3. Germline CDR1 reads MGHRA; CDR2 reads YSYEKL. CDR3 residues: CASSVTSGRYEQYF. The CDR3 DNA reads as TGCGCCAGCAGCGTCACTAGCGGGAGGTACGAGCAGTACTTC.

The chain combines TRBV5-6 with TRBJ2-5, with a possible D match to TRBD2 (5 bases). CDR3 size: 14 residues. Trimming removed 3 bases from V and 2 bases from J, with 11 bases in between. In germline, CDR1 is SGHDT, CDR2 YYEEEE. This CDR3 is CASSWQRGQETQYF. CDR3 bases: TGTGCCAGCAGCTGGCAACGGGGTCAAGAGACCCAGTACTTC. Full variable domain (rest looked up from reference TRBV5-6 and TRBJ2-5): DAGVTQSPTHLIKTRGQQVTLRCSPKSGHDTVSWYQQALGQGPQFIFQYYEEEERQRGNFPDRFSGHQFPNYSSELNVNALLLGDSALYLCASSWQRGQETQYFGPGTRLLVL.

This sequence joins TRBV20-1 and TRBJ2-3; D unresolved. The CDR3 totals 10 residues. V was shortened by 4 bases and J by 10 bases, with 9 bases between the two germline ends. Germline V gene lookup returns CDR1 DFQATT and CDR2 SNEGSKA (reference sequence). The CDR3 coding sequence is TGCAGTGCTAAGAAGCCAGCGCAGTATTTT. Its translation: CSAKKPAQYF.

This rearrangement joins TRBV29-1 to TRBJ1-2; perhaps TRBD1 as D (6 bases). The V end lost 5 bases, the J end lost 8 bases, and 15 bases lay between the germline ends. The germline CDR1 and CDR2 sequences are SQVTM and ANQGSEA. CDR3 length: 12 amino acids. The CDR3 reads CSVLSQGYGYTF. CDR3 coding DNA: TGCAGCGTTCTTAGCCAGGGGTACGGCTACACCTTC.

This rearrangement joins TRBV29-1 to TRBJ2-1; 7 bases align to TRBD1. The V gene end was trimmed by 1 base and the J gene end by 2 bases; junction bases not matched to a gene: 5. Germline CDR1 and CDR2: SQVTM and ANQGSEA. This CDR3 spans 15 amino acids. CDR3 in amino acids: CSVEGTGVTYNEQFF. The CDR3 nucleotides are TGCAGCGTTGAAGGTACAGGGGTCACCTACAATGAGCAGTTCTTC.

This CDR3 is CASSFLYGYTF. CDR3 nucleotides: TGTGCCAGCAGTTTCCTCTATGGCTACACCTTC. J is TRBJ1-2 and V is TRBV28; no firm D call. The germline V gene encodes CDR1 MDHEN and CDR2 SYDVKM. The CDR3 is 11 amino acids. Trimming left V 3 bases short and J 4 bases short, with 3 bases between.

This clone was observed a handful of times. The chain employs TRBV2 and TRBJ1-5; D is undetermined. Deletions cut 2 bases from V and 0 bases from J, with 11 bases between. Germline V lookup: CDR1 SNHLY, CDR2 FYNNEI. There are 16 residues in the CDR3. Written as DNA, the CDR3 is TGTGCCAGCAGTGAATCCCGCGGATATAGCAATCAGCCCCAGCATTTT. Protein: CASSESRGYSNQPQHF.

This clone was found once. This chain connects TRBV27 to TRBJ2-7; 9 nucleotides align to TRBD1. There are 15 residues in the CDR3. The germline gives CDR1 MNHEY, CDR2 SMNVEV (reference sequence). V gave up 3 bases and J gave up 5 bases; unmatched junction bases: 8. CDR3 sequence reads: CASSLKSQGAHEQYF. CDR3 sequence (DNA): TGTGCCAGCAGTTTGAAGTCACAGGGGGCTCACGAGCAGTACTTC.

The chain joins TRBV28 to TRBJ1-5, with 7 positions matching TRBD1. The CDR3 has 19 amino acids. Trimming took 1 base from V and 3 from J; bases not matched to a gene: 15. Germline loops: CDR1 MDHEN, CDR2 SYDVKM. CDR3 protein: CASSLSAWETGLYNQPQHF. CDR3 nucleotides: TGTGCCAGCAGTTTATCAGCGTGGGAGACAGGGCTTTACAATCAGCCCCAGCATTTT.

CDR3 DNA: TGTGCCACCGGGGCAACAGGGACCTACGAGCAGTACTTC. This codes for CATGATGTYEQYF. The chain uses TRBV30 and TRBJ2-7, with D possibly TRBD1 on 6 matching bases. Trimming cost V 8 bases and J 2 bases, with 16 bases left between them. This CDR3 region has 13 residues. From germline, CDR1 is GTSNPN and CDR2 SVGIG (reference sequence).

The rearrangement joins TRBV7-9 to TRBJ1-6, with D uncertain. Trimming took 1 base from V and 0 from J, leaving 7 bases between them. The CDR3 spans 16 residues. The germline V gene has CDR1 SEHNR and CDR2 FQNEAQ (reference sequence). The CDR3 here is CASSLDGNSYNSPLHF. The CDR3 nucleotides are TGTGCCAGCAGCTTAGATGGTAACTCCTATAATTCACCCCTCCACTTT.

The chain combines TRBV5-4 with TRBJ2-5; a possible D gene is TRBD2 (5 bases). CDR3 size: 14 residues. Germline CDR1 is SGHNT and CDR2 is YYREEE (reference sequence). The V and J ends lost 4 bases and 2 bases respectively, with 12 bases between them. The CDR3 reads CASSPTGKQETQYF. CDR3 DNA sequence: TGTGCCAGCAGCCCTACCGGGAAACAAGAGACCCAGTACTTC.

The chain combines TRBV6-1 with TRBJ1-1; a possible D gene is TRBD1 (6 bases). Trimming shortened V by 5 bases and J by 3 bases, and 13 bases separated the two germline ends. The CDR3 totals 14 residues. Germline CDR1 is MNHNS and CDR2 is SASEGT. As DNA, the CDR3 is TGTGCCAGCAGTTTACAGGGAATGGACACTGAAGCTTTCTTT. Protein product: CASSLQGMDTEAFF.

The chain uses TRBV14 and TRBJ1-1, with D possibly matching TRBD1 (6 bases). The CDR3 totals 16 residues. Trimming stripped 2 bases from V and 1 base from J, with 14 bases between. Germline values: CDR1 SGHDN, CDR2 FVKESK. CDR3: CASSQSVSGANTEAFF. The CDR3, as DNA: TGTGCCAGCAGCCAAAGTGTTTCAGGGGCGAACACTGAAGCTTTCTTT.

This clone was found a few times. The V call is TRBV6-4, the J call TRBJ2-1; perhaps TRBD1 as D (5 bases). The CDR3 runs 13 residues. The V and J ends lost 2 bases and 6 bases respectively, with 8 bases between them. Germline CDR1 is MRHNA and CDR2 is SNTAGT. CDR3 loop: CASSDGAANEQFF. The CDR3 DNA reads as TGTGCCAGCAGTGACGGGGCCGCCAATGAGCAGTTCTTC.

V usage is TRBV6-1 and J usage is TRBJ1-1; tentatively, D is TRBD1 (5 bases). This CDR3 comprises 13 residues. Germline V gene data show CDR1 as MNHNS and CDR2 as SASEGT. The V gene lost 7 bases and the J gene lost 1 base, with 10 bases spanning the gap. This CDR3 is CASTLDRNTEAFF. CDR3 coding DNA: TGTGCCAGCACCCTAGACAGGAACACTGAAGCTTTCTTT.

The chain couples TRBV20-1 to TRBJ1-2; no clear D. The CDR3 has 11 amino acids. The germline CDR1 and CDR2 sequences are DFQATT and SNEGSKA (reference sequence). V lost 1 base to trimming and J lost 7 bases, with 7 bases between them. This CDR3 reads CSARAEVGYTF. CDR3 bases: TGCAGTGCTAGAGCCGAGGTTGGCTACACCTTC.

This chain connects TRBV4-2 to TRBJ2-6; D remains ambiguous. With 1 base removed from V and 4 bases from J, the gap between germline ends came to 8 bases. Germline CDR1 reads LGHNA; CDR2 reads YNFKEQ. CDR3 size: 15 residues. The DNA for the CDR3 is TGTGCCAGCAGCCAAGTATTTCTGGGGGCCAACGTCCTGACTTTC. Translation gives CASSQVFLGANVLTF.

The V call is TRBV28, the J call TRBJ2-7; 9 positions agree with TRBD1. Germline V lookup: CDR1 MDHEN, CDR2 SYDVKM. The CDR3 contains 12 residues. V trimming: 10 bases; J trimming: 3 bases; junction bases outside the gene matches: 4. CDR3 loop: CAIMTGGYEQYF. CDR3 bases: TGTGCCATCATGACAGGGGGCTACGAGCAGTACTTC.

CDR3 coding DNA: TGCGCCAGCAGCTTGGAGCTGGGGAGCAACTATGGCTACACCTTC. Residues: CASSLELGSNYGYTF. The chain carries TRBV5-1 and TRBJ1-2; no reliable D call. Germline assignment: CDR1 SGHRS and CDR2 YFSETQ. There are 15 residues in the CDR3. V lost 0 bases and J lost 2, with 11 bases in between. Variable domain in full (rest from reference TRBV5-1 and TRBJ1-2): KAGVTQTPRYLIKTRGQQVTLSCSPISGHRSVSWYQQTPGQGLQFLFEYFSETQRNKGNFPGRFSGRQFSNSRSEMNVSTLELGDSALYLCASSLELGSNYGYTFGSGTRLTVV.

The chain links TRBV29-1 to TRBJ2-1, with 10 bases identical to TRBD2. V gave up 2 bases and J gave up 10 bases; unmatched junction bases: 2. The CDR3 covers 12 residues. CDR1 is SQVTM, CDR2 ANQGSEA, per germline. The CDR3 sequence: CSVELAGVEQFF. CDR3 DNA: TGCAGCGTTGAACTAGCGGGAGTGGAGCAGTTCTTC.

The CDR3 DNA reads TGCGCCAGCAGTCAAACAGGGTGGGGCGAGCAGTACTTC. Translation gives CASSQTGWGEQYF. The chain employs TRBV5-1 and TRBJ2-7; tentatively, D is TRBD1 (6 bases). The CDR3 contains 13 residues. CDR1 and CDR2 (germline): SGHRS, YFSETQ. The V and J ends lost 5 bases and 6 bases respectively, with 15 bases between them.

The rearrangement uses TRBV5-1 and TRBJ2-5, with 8 bases fitting TRBD1. The CDR3 totals 13 residues. The trim removed 3 bases at V and 7 bases at J, leaving 5 bases unmatched. Germline V CDR1 and CDR2: SGHRS, YFSETQ. The CDR3 spells CASSSRTGTTQYF. CDR3 in DNA: TGCGCCAGCAGCTCTCGGACAGGGACGACCCAGTACTTC.